This TCR beta chain was profiled in a study of blood T cell repertoires in COVID-19. Looking at the study overall: Sources were T cells, B-cell-depleted T cells, or PBMCs; the material itself was cDNA or gDNA.

CDR1 is MGHRA and CDR2 is YSYEKL in the germline V gene. The CDR3 is 15 amino acids. V lost 1 base and J lost 6, with 14 bases in between. TCRdb's table, derived via immunoSEQ multiplex PCR, lists solely in-frame clones and lacks some. This table holds about 320,000 clones, under 95% found once. The study recruited people aged roughly 18 to 100 years across roughly 25 US areas. The chain has TRBV4-1 and TRBJ2-3; a weak D match, TRBD2 (5 bases). The receptor was isolated from a man in his sixties who had recovered from COVID-19. Source material: PBMCs or T cells enriched from blood (not recorded which). The CDR3 reads CASSQAKQLADTQYF. CDR3 nucleotide sequence: TGCGCCAGCAGCCAAGCCAAGCAATTAGCGGATACGCAGTATTTT.